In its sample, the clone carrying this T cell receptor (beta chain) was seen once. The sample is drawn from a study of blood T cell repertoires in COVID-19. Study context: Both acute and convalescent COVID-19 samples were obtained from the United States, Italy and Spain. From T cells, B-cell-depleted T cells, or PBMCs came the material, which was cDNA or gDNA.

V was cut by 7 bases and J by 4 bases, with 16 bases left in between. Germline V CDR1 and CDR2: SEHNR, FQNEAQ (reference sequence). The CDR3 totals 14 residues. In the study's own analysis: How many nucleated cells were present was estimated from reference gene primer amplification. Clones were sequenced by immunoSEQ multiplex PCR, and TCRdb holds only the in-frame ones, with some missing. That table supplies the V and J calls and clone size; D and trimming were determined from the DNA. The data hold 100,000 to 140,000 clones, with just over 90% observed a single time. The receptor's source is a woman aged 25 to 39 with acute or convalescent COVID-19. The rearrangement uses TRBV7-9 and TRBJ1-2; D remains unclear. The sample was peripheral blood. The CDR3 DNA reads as TGTGCCAGCACCCCTAACGGCGGATTCTATGGCTACACCTTC. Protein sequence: CASTPNGGFYGYTF. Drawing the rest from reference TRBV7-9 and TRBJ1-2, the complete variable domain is DTGVSQNPRHKITKRGQNVTFRCDPISEHNRLYWYRQTLGQGPEFLTYFQNEAQLEKSRLLSDRFSAERPKGSFSTLEIQRTEQGDSAMYLCASTPNGGFYGYTFGSGTRLTVV.